Below, 24 T cell receptor beta chains from the same sample are listed, as sequenced in a study of shared clonotypes between healthy human individuals. Some clones are missing from TCRdb's copy, which holds only in-frame ones; the method was immunoSEQ multiplex PCR. Here the sample spans 2,500,000 or so clones, 93% being singletons. Material for sequencing was naive CD4+ T cells from PBMCs. Regarding subset: CD45RA+ positively selected. These receptors all come from a man aged 18-30 years in good health. Some clones in this sample may be carry-over from other donors' samples.

In DNA, the CDR3 is TGTGCCTCCTGGGAGGGGGGAGTACCCTACAATGAGCAGTTCTTC. It translates to CASWEGGVPYNEQFF. This sequence joins TRBV6-1 and TRBJ2-1, with D possibly matching TRBD2 (7 bases). This CDR3 is built from 15 residues. CDR1 and CDR2 from the germline V gene are MNHNS and SASEGT. V lost 11 bases and J 2 bases, leaving 19 bases between the germline ends.

About this clone: The identical CDR3 is also encoded by other nucleotide sequences in the sample. V and J are TRBV28 and TRBJ2-7; 9 nucleotides line up with TRBD2. The CDR3 loop spans 15 amino acids. V lost 4 bases to trimming and J lost 0 bases; unmatched junction nucleotides: 4. Germline V gene data show CDR1 as MDHEN and CDR2 as SYDVKM. The DNA for the CDR3 is TGTGCCAGCAGTTCACTAGCGGGTGGCTCCTACGAGCAGTACTTC. This gives the protein CASSSLAGGSYEQYF. Combining the CDR3 with reference TRBV28 and TRBJ2-7 gives the whole variable domain DVKVTQSSRYLVKRTGEKVFLECVQDMDHENMFWYRQDPGLGLRLIYFSYDVKMKEKGDIPEGYSVSREKKERFSLILESASTNQTSMYLCASSSLAGGSYEQYFGPGTRLTVT.

The rearrangement uses TRBV23-1 and TRBJ2-1; 10 bases align to TRBD1. TRBV23-1 has ORF status, its function being uncertain. This CDR3 has 16 residues. V shed 4 bases, J shed 5 bases, and the junction held 8 bases outside the gene matches. The CDR3 nucleotides are TGCGCCAGCAGTCGAGCCGGGACAGGGGCTGACAATGAGCAGTTCTTC. It is translated as CASSRAGTGADNEQFF.

CDR3 sequence (DNA): TGCGCCAGCAGCCCTGGAAGGGACAGATATGGCTACACCTTC. Protein: CASSPGRDRYGYTF. The chain uses TRBV5-1 and TRBJ1-2, with TRBD1 identical over 7 bases. CDR3 length equals 14 residues. Germline CDR1 and CDR2: SGHRS and YFSETQ. J gave up 5 bases and V 4 bases, and 8 bases lay outside the gene matches.

The chain uses TRBV9 and TRBJ2-5; the D gene is possibly TRBD2 (6 bases). The CDR3 extends over 14 amino acids. Trimming stripped 0 bases from V and 11 bases from J, with 17 bases between. The V gene's germline CDR1 is SGDLS and CDR2 YYNGEE. The CDR3 protein is CASSVDPGGVGQYF. As DNA, the CDR3 is TGTGCCAGCAGCGTAGATCCAGGCGGGGTTGGGCAGTACTTC.

V usage is TRBV19 and J usage is TRBJ2-5, with TRBD2 identical over 11 bases. The CDR3 is 18 residues long. Germline CDR1 reads LNHDA; CDR2 reads SQIVND (reference sequence). J was trimmed by 2 bases and V by 5 bases; bases with no gene match: 13. The CDR3 DNA sequence: TGTGCCAGTAGTGCCCGCGGACGACTAGCGGGATTGCAAGAGACCCAGTACTTC. It is translated as CASSARGRLAGLQETQYF.

Points on this clone: The same CDR3 also results from other DNA sequences found in this sample. This chain links TRBV6-5 with TRBJ2-7, with 8 bases that match TRBD1. J gave up 4 bases and V 6 bases, and 5 bases lay outside the gene matches. Germline-derived CDR1 and CDR2 are MNHEY and SVGAGI. CDR3 length equals 13 residues. The CDR3 reads CASSQQGVYEQYF. DNA for the CDR3: TGTGCCAGCAGCCAACAGGGGGTGTACGAGCAGTACTTC.

J is TRBJ1-4 and V is TRBV27; the D gene is possibly TRBD1 (6 bases). The germline gives CDR1 MNHEY, CDR2 SMNVEV (reference sequence). This CDR3 comprises 16 residues. The V end was cut by 3 bases, the J end by 0 bases, with 11 bases between. The chain's CDR3 is CASSLYRDATNEKLFF. CDR3 in DNA: TGTGCCAGCAGTTTGTACAGGGACGCAACTAATGAAAAACTGTTTTTT.

This chain connects TRBV30 to TRBJ2-1; D perhaps matches TRBD2 (5 bases). V was clipped by 1 base and J by 9 bases, with 10 bases between them. Germline-derived CDR1 and CDR2 are GTSNPN and SVGIG (reference sequence). The CDR3 covers 12 residues. The CDR3 nucleotides are TGTGCCTGGAGTGGGGAGTTGGGTGAGCAGTTCTTC. This gives the protein CAWSGELGEQFF. The whole variable domain, remainder taken from reference TRBV30 and TRBJ2-1, is SQTIHQWPATLVQPVGSPLSLECTVEGTSNPNLYWYRQAAGRGLQLLFYSVGIGQISSEVPQNLSASRPQDRQFILSSKKLLLSDSGFYLCAWSGELGEQFFGPGTRLTVL.

The chain's CDR3 is CASSLSAGTGHRSGANVLTF. In DNA form, the CDR3 reads TGTGCCAGCAGCCTATCCGCCGGGACAGGGCATAGGTCTGGGGCCAACGTCCTGACTTTC. The chain recombines TRBV11-3 with TRBJ2-6; 9 nucleotides agree with TRBD1. Trimming at V came to 5 bases and at J to 1 base, leaving 15 bases not matched to a gene. This CDR3 has 20 residues. From germline, CDR1 is SGHNT and CDR2 YENEEA.

This sequence joins TRBV28 and TRBJ2-3, with 10 positions matching TRBD2. The ends lost 1 base at V and 1 base at J; junction bases unmatched: 8. The CDR3 is made up of 18 amino acids. Germline values: CDR1 MDHEN, CDR2 SYDVKM. The CDR3 loop is CASSLFLAGDHGTDTQYF. The CDR3 bases are TGTGCCAGCAGTTTATTCCTAGCGGGAGACCACGGCACAGATACGCAGTATTTT.

V and J are TRBV7-2 and TRBJ2-7; D gene ambiguous. The germline CDR1 and CDR2 sequences are SGHTA and FQGNSA. CDR3 length: 14 amino acids. Trimming stripped 1 base from V and 5 bases from J, with 12 bases between. DNA for the CDR3: TGTGCCAGCAGCTTAGGGGCGGAACGGGACGAGCAGTACTTC. The encoded protein is CASSLGAERDEQYF.

This clone was seen a handful of times. The CDR3 DNA follows: TGTGCCATCAGTGAGAAGGGGTTGGACACTGAAGCTTTCTTT. It codes for CAISEKGLDTEAFF. The chain is built from TRBV10-3 and TRBJ1-1; a possible D gene is TRBD1 (5 bases). Trimming stripped 2 bases from V and 3 bases from J, with 10 bases between. This CDR3 is built from 14 residues. Per germline, CDR1 ENHRY and CDR2 SYGVKD.

The chain is built from TRBV6-1 and TRBJ2-7, with 8 bases that match TRBD2. CDR1 and CDR2 (germline): MNHNS, SASEGT. The CDR3 has 15 amino acids. J was trimmed by 2 bases and V by 4 bases; bases with no gene match: 7. Here the CDR3 DNA reads TGTGCCAGCAGTGTGGTGACTAGCGTAACCTACGAGCAGTACTTC. Residues: CASSVVTSVTYEQYF.

The V and J genes are TRBV11-3 and TRBJ2-5, with unresolved D. Deletions cut 3 bases from V and 4 bases from J, with 15 bases between. The CDR3 loop spans 15 amino acids. Germline-derived CDR1 and CDR2 are SGHNT and YENEEA. CDR3 protein: CASSFSGRKGETQYF. The CDR3 region has the DNA TGTGCCAGCAGCTTTTCCGGGCGGAAGGGAGAGACCCAGTACTTC.

The V and J genes are TRBV4-2 and TRBJ2-7; 10 bases line up with TRBD2. The CDR3 runs 18 residues. Per the germline V gene, CDR1 is LGHNA and CDR2 is YNFKEQ. V dropped 4 bases and J dropped 5; count of bases not matched to a gene: 17. This chain's CDR3 is CASSLGAHLAGGGNEQYF. The CDR3 bases are TGTGCCAGCAGCCTCGGGGCCCACTTAGCGGGAGGCGGGAACGAGCAGTACTTC.

The J gene is TRBJ2-1, the V gene TRBV18; 9 bases fit TRBD1. V was clipped by 4 bases and J by 7 bases; unmatched bases: 5. Germline V gene data show CDR1 as KGHSH and CDR2 as LQKENI. This CDR3 region has 14 residues. The CDR3: CASSRDRVMNEQFF. The CDR3 coding sequence is TGTGCCAGCTCACGGGACAGGGTTATGAATGAGCAGTTCTTC.

V and J are TRBV9 and TRBJ2-1; 7 nucleotides agree with TRBD2. Trimming took 3 bases from V and 5 from J; bases not matched to a gene: 2. CDR1 and CDR2 from the germline V gene are SGDLS and YYNGEE. The CDR3 is 13 amino acids. CDR3 DNA: TGTGCCAGCAGCGCCGGGACTAACAATGAGCAGTTCTTC. Its protein product is CASSAGTNNEQFF.

J is TRBJ1-2 and V is TRBV6-6; 7 nucleotides line up with TRBD1. The CDR3 contains 15 residues. Germline-derived CDR1 and CDR2 are MNHNY and SVGAGI (reference sequence). J was trimmed by 2 bases and V by 4 bases; bases with no gene match: 7. In DNA form, the CDR3 reads TGTGCCAGCAGTTCCTACTCGACAGGGAACTATGGCTACACCTTC. Translating gives CASSSYSTGNYGYTF.

A remark on this clone: The identical CDR3 is also encoded by other nucleotide sequences in the sample. The CDR3 region has the DNA TGCGCCAGCAGCCATGGACTAGCCCCCTACGAGCAGTACTTC. Translation gives CASSHGLAPYEQYF. The rearrangement joins TRBV4-3 to TRBJ2-7, with 8 bases that match TRBD2. Germline CDR1 is LGHNA and CDR2 is YSLEER. Trimming cost V 3 bases and J 2 bases; bases outside gene matches: 3. CDR3 length equals 14 residues.

For this clone: Other DNA variants within this sample encode the same CDR3. The rearrangement uses TRBV30 and TRBJ2-5; D is unclear. V lost 0 bases and J lost 5, with 4 bases in between. Per germline, CDR1 GTSNPN and CDR2 SVGIG (reference sequence). This CDR3 has 11 amino acids. The CDR3 DNA is TGTGCCTGGAGTGTTGGTGAGACCCAGTACTTC. This translates into CAWSVGETQYF.

CDR3 bases: TGTGCCAGTAGTATCCGAAGACACAATCAGCCCCAGCATTTT. Its translation: CASSIRRHNQPQHF. The V gene is TRBV19, the J gene TRBJ1-5; D unresolved. The germline gives CDR1 LNHDA, CDR2 SQIVND (reference sequence). Between the trimmed V and J ends, which lost 3 bases and 3 bases, there was a span of 9 bases. The CDR3 contains 14 residues. The full variable domain, its missing parts supplied by reference TRBV19 and TRBJ1-5, is DGGITQSPKYLFRKEGQNVTLSCEQNLNHDAMYWYRQDPGQGLRLIYYSQIVNDFQKGDIAEGYSVSREKKESFPLTVTSAQKNPTAFYLCASSIRRHNQPQHFGDGTRLSIL.

The V call is TRBV7-2, the J call TRBJ1-1, with D possibly TRBD1 on 6 matching bases. The germline V gene encodes CDR1 SGHTA and CDR2 FQGNSA. Trimming pared 4 bases from V and 7 bases from J, leaving 19 bases between. CDR3 length equals 15 residues. The CDR3 is CASSSELTGPFEAFF. The CDR3 bases are TGTGCCAGCAGCTCTGAACTAACAGGGCCATTTGAAGCTTTCTTT.

The chain recombines TRBV19 with TRBJ1-1; D is unclear. Germline assignment: CDR1 LNHDA and CDR2 SQIVND (reference sequence). Between the trimmed V and J ends, which lost 4 bases and 6 bases, there was a span of 15 bases. This CDR3 region has 14 residues. DNA of the CDR3: TGTGCCAGTAGTACTATAACAGAAAGGGCTGAAGCTTTCTTT. Its protein is CASSTITERAEAFF.